This T cell receptor (beta chain) emerged from a study of shared clonotypes between healthy human individuals. Whole-study findings and limits: Sharing across a handful of donors was seen in 5% to 5.5% of naive CD4 clonotypes.

In the case of this clone: Its target is unknown.

Sorted subsets were amplified in replicate PCRs using about 210 ng DNA, tens of thousands of T cell genomes. TCRdb's copy holds only in-frame clones and misses some; the assay was immunoSEQ multiplex PCR. The sample includes under 1,100,000 clones, about four fifths of them seen just once. Those who donated were healthy HIV-negative adults, with no recent acute infections or vaccinations reported. Splitting of CD4+ cells produced CD45RA+ naive and CD45RA-negative memory subsets. Germline CDR1 is SGHDT and CDR2 is YYEEEE. This CDR3 is built from 13 residues. Trimming removed 3 bases at V and 7 bases at J, with 13 bases between.

The receptor's source is a man aged 18-30 years in good health. Some clones in this sample may be carry-over from other donors' samples. The sequencing sample was made of memory CD4+ T cells from PBMCs. Subset denoted: CD45RA-negative fraction. The gene calls are TRBV5-6 and TRBJ2-5; a possible D gene is TRBD2 (5 bases). The DNA for the CDR3 is TGTGCCAGCAGCTCTGGGAGTTTCAGGACCCAGTACTTC. Protein product: CASSSGSFRTQYF.